This TCR beta chain was sequenced during a study of T cells in Graves' hyperthyroidism and ophthalmopathy. This clonotype was recorded many times. Its antigen is not known. Study-wide points: Peripheral blood also featured most of the thyroid clonotypes expanded above 0.001.

Trimming removed 6 bases at V and 9 bases at J, with 27 bases between. The CDR3 length is 17 residues. Per the germline V gene, CDR1 is MNHEY and CDR2 is SVGEGT. The study excluded patients with uncontrolled infection, other autoimmune disease, pregnancy or lactation. Template material for amplifying TCR beta CDR3 regions consisted of RNA transcripts. The primer set for the first-round RT-PCR of the TCR CDR3 was HTBI. From the multiplex PCR reads, TCRdb called clonotypes with MiXCR, one entry per CDR3 protein. The top ten hold 15% of the sample, which has 300,000 to 450,000 distinct CDR3 sequences, around a sixth seen once.

Input material: blood. The V call is TRBV6-2 or TRBV6-3, the J call TRBJ1-5, with a possible D match to TRBD1 (5 bases). The source is a woman in her forties with Graves' ophthalmopathy. The CDR3 DNA follows: TGTGCCAGCAGCTACATACGATCAGGGACGGCGCCGGGGCCCCAGCATTTT. Protein product: CASSYIRSGTAPGPQHF.